Here is one TCR beta chain with its context. The antigen remains unidentified. The PCR contained 60 Vbeta and 13 Jbeta primers. Generated by immunoSEQ multiplex PCR, the TCRdb table keeps only in-frame clones and is missing some. The data show roughly 30,000 clones, around 87% seen once. This CDR3 region has 16 residues. V lost 0 bases and J lost 3, with 12 bases in between. Per germline, CDR1 LGHNA and CDR2 YSLEER. These data are taken from a study of cytomegalovirus exposure and HLA in healthy donors. Study results and limitations: In an earlier analysis, about 87% or about 30%: the productive usage of most TCR beta V segments.

The receptor comes from a boy aged 5-17 years in good health and CMV-seronegative. The genes are TRBV4-3 and TRBJ2-1; no definite D call. The sequenced material came from PBMCs. DNA for the CDR3: TGCGCCAGCAGCCAAGATTTCAACAGAAACTACAATGAGCAGTTCTTC. Amino acids: CASSQDFNRNYNEQFF.